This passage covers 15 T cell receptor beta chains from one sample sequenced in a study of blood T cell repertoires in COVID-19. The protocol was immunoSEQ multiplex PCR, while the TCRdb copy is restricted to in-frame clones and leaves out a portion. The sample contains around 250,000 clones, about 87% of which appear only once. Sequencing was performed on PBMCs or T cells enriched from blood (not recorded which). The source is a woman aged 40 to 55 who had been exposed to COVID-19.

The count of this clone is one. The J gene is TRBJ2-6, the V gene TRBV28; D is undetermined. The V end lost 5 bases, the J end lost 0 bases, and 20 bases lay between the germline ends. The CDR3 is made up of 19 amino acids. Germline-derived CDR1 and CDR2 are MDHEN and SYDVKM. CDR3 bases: TGTGCCAGCAGTGAGGTAGCACTGATAAACCTCTCTGGGGCCAACGTCCTGACTTTC. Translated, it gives CASSEVALINLSGANVLTF.

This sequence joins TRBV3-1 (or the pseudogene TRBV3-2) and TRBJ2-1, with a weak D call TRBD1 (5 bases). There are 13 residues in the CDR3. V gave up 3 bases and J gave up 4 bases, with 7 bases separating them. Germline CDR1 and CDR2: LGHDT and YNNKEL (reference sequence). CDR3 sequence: CASSQQGYNEQFF. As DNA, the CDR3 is TGTGCCAGCAGCCAGCAGGGTTACAATGAGCAGTTCTTC.

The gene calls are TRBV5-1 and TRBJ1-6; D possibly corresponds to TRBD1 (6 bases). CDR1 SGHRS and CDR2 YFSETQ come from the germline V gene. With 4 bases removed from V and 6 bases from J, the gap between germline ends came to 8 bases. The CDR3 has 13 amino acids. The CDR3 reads CASSPDSNSPLHF. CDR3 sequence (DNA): TGCGCCAGCAGCCCGGACAGTAATTCACCCCTCCACTTT. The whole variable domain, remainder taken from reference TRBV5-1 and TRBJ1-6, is KAGVTQTPRYLIKTRGQQVTLSCSPISGHRSVSWYQQTPGQGLQFLFEYFSETQRNKGNFPGRFSGRQFSNSRSEMNVSTLELGDSALYLCASSPDSNSPLHFGNGTRLTVT.

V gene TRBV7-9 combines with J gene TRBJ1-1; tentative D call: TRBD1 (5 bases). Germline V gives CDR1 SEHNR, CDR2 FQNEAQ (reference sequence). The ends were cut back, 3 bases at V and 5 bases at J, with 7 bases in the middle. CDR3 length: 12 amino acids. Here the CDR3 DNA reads TGTGCCAGCAGCTTCCCAGGGACTGAAGCTTTCTTT. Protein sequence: CASSFPGTEAFF.

The CDR3 DNA sequence: TGTGCCACCAGGTCGAGGGGGACGAACACCGGGGAGCTGTTTTTT. Encoded protein: CATRSRGTNTGELFF. The V and J genes are TRBV15 and TRBJ2-2; TRBD1 might be the D (6 bases). Germline loops: CDR1 LNHNV, CDR2 YYDKDF (reference sequence). Deletions cut 6 bases from V and 0 bases from J, with 11 bases between. The CDR3 is 15 residues long.

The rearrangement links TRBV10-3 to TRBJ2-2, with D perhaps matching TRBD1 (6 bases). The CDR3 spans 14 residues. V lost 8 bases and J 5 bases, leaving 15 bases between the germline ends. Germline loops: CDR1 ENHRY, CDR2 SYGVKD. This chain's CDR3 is CAIRGTQFTGELFF. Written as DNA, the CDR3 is TGTGCCATCCGTGGGACACAATTTACCGGGGAGCTGTTTTTT.

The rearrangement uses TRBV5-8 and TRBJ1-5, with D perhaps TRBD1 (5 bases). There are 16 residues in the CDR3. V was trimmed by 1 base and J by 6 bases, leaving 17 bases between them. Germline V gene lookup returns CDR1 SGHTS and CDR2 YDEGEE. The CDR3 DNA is TGTGCCAGCAGCTTGCGGGCCCAGGGAAAGCGTCAGCCCCAGCATTTT. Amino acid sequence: CASSLRAQGKRQPQHF. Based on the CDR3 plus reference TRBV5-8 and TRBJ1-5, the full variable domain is EAGVTQSPTHLIKTRGQQATLRCSPISGHTSVYWYQQALGLGLQFLLWYDEGEERNRGNFPPRFSGRQFPNYSSELNVNALELEDSALYLCASSLRAQGKRQPQHFGDGTRLSIL.

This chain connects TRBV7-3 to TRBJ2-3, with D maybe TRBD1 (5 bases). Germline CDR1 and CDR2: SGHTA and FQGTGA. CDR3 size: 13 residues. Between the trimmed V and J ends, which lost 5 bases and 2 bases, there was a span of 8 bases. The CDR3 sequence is CASSTDNTDTQYF. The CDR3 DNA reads TGTGCCAGCAGCACGGACAACACAGATACGCAGTATTTT.

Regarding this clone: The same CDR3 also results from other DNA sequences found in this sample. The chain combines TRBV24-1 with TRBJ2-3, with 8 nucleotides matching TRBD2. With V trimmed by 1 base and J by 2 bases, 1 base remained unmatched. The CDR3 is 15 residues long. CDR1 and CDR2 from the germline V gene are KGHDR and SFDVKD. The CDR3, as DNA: TGTGCCACCAGTGATTTAGCGGGAGACACAGATACGCAGTATTTT. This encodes CATSDLAGDTDTQYF.

This CDR3 is CASGPVGARSDIQYF. CDR3 nucleotide sequence: TGTGCCAGCGGTCCGGTGGGGGCCCGGAGCGACATTCAGTACTTC. V usage is TRBV2 and J usage is TRBJ2-4, with a possible D match to TRBD1 (6 bases). Trimming removed 8 bases from V and 8 bases from J, with 22 bases in between. This CDR3 is built from 15 residues. Per germline, CDR1 SNHLY and CDR2 FYNNEI.

The DNA of the CDR3 is TGTGCCAGCAGCCCAAACAGGGGAAGGTATTCACCCCTCCACTTT. Its protein product is CASSPNRGRYSPLHF. The rearrangement uses TRBV14 and TRBJ1-6, with 7 bases lining up with TRBD1. CDR3 length: 15 amino acids. Trimming at V came to 4 bases and at J to 8 bases, leaving 8 bases not matched to a gene. In germline, CDR1 is SGHDN, CDR2 FVKESK.

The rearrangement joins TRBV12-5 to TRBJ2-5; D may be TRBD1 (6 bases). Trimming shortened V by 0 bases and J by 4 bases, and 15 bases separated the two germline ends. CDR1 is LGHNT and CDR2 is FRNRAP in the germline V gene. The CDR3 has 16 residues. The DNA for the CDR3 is TGTGCTAGTGGTTTGGTCCTGGGGGCTAGCCTAGAGACCCAGTACTTC. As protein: CASGLVLGASLETQYF.

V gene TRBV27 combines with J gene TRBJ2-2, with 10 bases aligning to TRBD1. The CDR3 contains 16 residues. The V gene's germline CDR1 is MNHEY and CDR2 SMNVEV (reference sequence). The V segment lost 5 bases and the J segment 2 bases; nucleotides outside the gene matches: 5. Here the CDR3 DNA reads TGTGCCAGCAGTATTGGGACAGGGGATAACACCGGGGAGCTGTTTTTT. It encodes CASSIGTGDNTGELFF.

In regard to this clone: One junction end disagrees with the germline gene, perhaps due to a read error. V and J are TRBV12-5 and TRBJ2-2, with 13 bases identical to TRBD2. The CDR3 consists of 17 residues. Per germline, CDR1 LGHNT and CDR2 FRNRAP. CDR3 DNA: TGTGCTAGTGGTTTGGGGGGGACTAGCGGGAACCCCGGGGAGCTGTTTTTT. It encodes CASGLGGTSGNPGELFF.

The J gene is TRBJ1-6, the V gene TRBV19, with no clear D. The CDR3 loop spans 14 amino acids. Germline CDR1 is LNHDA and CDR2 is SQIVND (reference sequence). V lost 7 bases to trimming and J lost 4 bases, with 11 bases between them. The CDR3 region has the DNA TGTGCCAGTAACCCGGGATTTTATAATTCACCCCTCCACTTT. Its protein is CASNPGFYNSPLHF. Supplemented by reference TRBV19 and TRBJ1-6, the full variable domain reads DGGITQSPKYLFRKEGQNVTLSCEQNLNHDAMYWYRQDPGQGLRLIYYSQIVNDFQKGDIAEGYSVSREKKESFPLTVTSAQKNPTAFYLCASNPGFYNSPLHFGNGTRLTVT.